This passage covers 6 T cell receptor beta chains from one sample sequenced in a study of blood T cell repertoires in COVID-19. Clones were sequenced by immunoSEQ multiplex PCR, and TCRdb holds only the in-frame ones, with some missing. The sample yields about 50,000 clones, around nine tenths seen once. Sequencing input: peripheral blood. The receptors shown here come from a human donor in a cohort sampled during active COVID-19.

The CDR3 loop reads CASSLTLASTGELFF. CDR3 nucleotide sequence: TGTGCCAGCAGCTTGACCCTAGCATCCACCGGGGAGCTGTTTTTT. This sequence joins TRBV11-2 and TRBJ2-2, with D maybe TRBD2 (5 bases). In germline, CDR1 is SGHAT, CDR2 FQNNGV. V was clipped by 3 bases and J by 4 bases, with 12 bases between them. The CDR3 is 15 residues long.

CDR3 sequence (DNA): TGTGCCAGCAGACCCTTGACTAGCGGGGGACTCTACGAGCAGTACTTC. Residues: CASRPLTSGGLYEQYF. This chain links TRBV27 with TRBJ2-7, with 12 bases lining up with TRBD2. Per the germline V gene, CDR1 is MNHEY and CDR2 is SMNVEV (reference sequence). CDR3 size: 16 residues. Trimming took 6 bases from V and 3 from J; bases not matched to a gene: 9.

The chain employs TRBV28 and TRBJ2-2, with D perhaps TRBD2 (5 bases). V gave up 11 bases and J gave up 6 bases, with 7 bases separating them. In germline, CDR1 is MDHEN, CDR2 SYDVKM. The CDR3 runs to 10 residues. This CDR3 is CAAGAGELFF. In DNA form, the CDR3 reads TGTGCCGCCGGGGCCGGGGAGCTGTTTTTT.

This clone was counted a few times. The V and J genes are TRBV12-3 or TRBV12-4 and TRBJ2-3; D gene uncertain. V lost 6 bases and J 4 bases, leaving 11 bases between the germline ends. The CDR3 covers 13 residues. CDR3 in amino acids: CASSPQIADTQYF. CDR3 sequence (DNA): TGTGCCAGCAGCCCCCAGATTGCAGATACGCAGTATTTT.

This clone showed up just once. The V call is TRBV4-2, the J call TRBJ2-7, with D perhaps matching TRBD2 (5 bases). V was cut by 4 bases and J by 0 bases, with 16 bases left in between. CDR3 length: 16 amino acids. Germline CDR1 and CDR2: LGHNA and YNFKEQ. This CDR3 is CASSLIGGPSSYEQYF. The CDR3 nucleotides read TGTGCCAGCAGCCTAATTGGCGGGCCAAGCTCCTACGAGCAGTACTTC.

The chain has TRBV11-2 and TRBJ1-6, with 7 bases lining up with TRBD1. V trimming: 1 base; J trimming: 10 bases; junction bases outside the gene matches: 4. CDR3 length equals 14 residues. Germline values: CDR1 SGHAT, CDR2 FQNNGV. The CDR3 spells CASSLAGGGSPLHF. The CDR3 DNA reads as TGTGCCAGCAGCTTAGCAGGGGGAGGCTCACCCCTCCACTTT.